The T cell receptor beta chain described here comes from a study of cytomegalovirus exposure and HLA in healthy donors. General study findings and limits: One variant, a missense change in DCLRE1C, was linked in a later analysis to TCR beta V- and J-gene trimming.

The PCR ran on 60 Vbeta and 13 Jbeta primers. Sequencing was performed with immunoSEQ multiplex PCR; in TCRdb, only in-frame clones are kept and a portion is missing. Counted here are about 120,000 clones, roughly 80% occurring once; the ten biggest clones make up around 3.7%. Concerning this clone: Its antigen is undetermined.

CDR3 size: 17 residues. CDR1 is MGHRA and CDR2 is YSYEKL in the germline V gene. The J segment lost 1 base and the V segment lost 0 bases, leaving 4 bases of the junction unmatched. What was sequenced was PBMCs. The clonotype comes from a man aged 25 to 45 in good health and CMV-seronegative. The chain links TRBV4-1 to TRBJ2-7; 12 bases map to TRBD2. CDR3: CASSQEAGTSGSYEQYF. In nucleotides, the CDR3 is TGCGCCAGCAGCCAAGAGGCCGGGACTAGCGGGTCCTACGAGCAGTACTTC.